The text below deals with one TCR beta chain. Its antigen is currently not known. Per-nucleotide qualities are absent, and no much larger clonotype sits a single base away. TCRbeta CDR3 regions were amplified from genomic DNA by means of the immunoSEQ Assay, a bias-controlled multiplex PCR. As for the original processing: The number of nucleated cells in each sample was estimated by amplification of reference gene primers within the assay. To quantify the absolute abundance of each unique TCRbeta CDR3 rearrangement, sequence reads were collapsed and filtered. For each sample, productive Simpson clonality was calculated by taking the square root of Simpson's diversity index across productive rearrangements. TCRdb took over this immuneACCESS table, retaining in-frame rearrangements with V and J assigned. Such tables are incomplete; in checked studies, under half of the missing clones stem from an unresolved V gene, and the remainder is unexplained. V and J calls and clone size are as listed in that table; D and trimming were resolved from the DNA. For this sample the table gives a few hundred thousand clones, of which roughly 80% were detected only once. The ten largest clones represent around 3.4% of the sample.

Compared with germline, V lacks 4 bases and J lacks 2 bases; bases without a gene match: 1. Taken from cysteine to phenylalanine, the CDR3 has 15 residues. Only the CDR3 DNA stays, 45 bases, in frame from base 1. CDR1 and CDR2 (SNHLY, FYNNEI) derive from the germline V gene. The record originates from a study of blood T cell repertoires in COVID-19 (dated by TCRdb to 2018 to 2020). About the full investigation: Samples covering the acute and convalescent phases of COVID-19 were provided by collaborators in the United States, Italy and Spain. The material from the prospective study consisted of cDNA or gDNA derived from T cells, B-cell-depleted T cells, or PBMCs. Deeply sampled blood TCRbeta repertoires from subjects exposed to, actively infected with, or recovered from COVID-19 were included in the dataset. The repertoires were released in a freely available public database intended as a resource for research on the immune response to SARS-CoV-2. The samples were drawn from the first 160 participants of the ongoing ImmuneRACE study and from 1,254 subjects provided by 6 global collaborators. The sample metadata nearly always contained a de-identified subject ID, COVID-19 status, age in years and sex. Where available, HLA class I and class II types were taken from metadata supplied by the sample provider and were not determined by assay-based typing.

The collaborating institutions used their own protocols to collect whole blood in K2EDTA tubes. For TCRbeta analysis, collaborators shipped samples as frozen whole blood, isolated PBMCs, or DNA extracted from either of those sample types. Overall study results and their limits: How much clinical and demographic metadata was included differed by source and by participant, and the metadata was provided uncurated.

The TCR was taken from a woman between 18 and 30 years old with acute or convalescent COVID-19. The chain employs TRBV2 and TRBJ1-3, with 11 bases in between that match TRBD1. The sequencing sample was made of peripheral blood. The DNA sequence follows: TGTGCCAGCAGTGGGACAGGGGGCCCTGGAAACACCATATATTTT. Translated, it reads CASSGTGGPGNTIYF.